The rows below give T cell receptor beta chains drawn from one sample of a study of blood T cell repertoires in COVID-19. Data came from immunoSEQ multiplex PCR; TCRdb stores just in-frame clones and leaves some out. The sample carries some 190,000 clones, more than 70% recorded once. The source material was PBMCs or T cells enriched from blood (not recorded which). Receptor source: a man between 25 and 39 years old with acute COVID-19. The CDR3 runs from the conserved cysteine through the conserved F or W. Each record gives: V gene, D gene, clone size, CDR3 length, J gene, CDR3 protein. A D gene is named only where the DNA matches it firmly. Size values are once, few and many counts, or a class for expanded clones, and some rows have none.

>TRBV7-9|TRBD2|-|15|TRBJ2-5
CASSLEGTGGETQYF
>TRBV11-1|-|-|15|TRBJ1-1
CASSLGQGMNTEAFF
>TRBV5-1|-|-|14|TRBJ2-3
CASRKTPTTDTQYF
>TRBV20-1|TRBD1|-|18|TRBJ1-5
CSASSTGQEKYSNQPQHF
>TRBV6-5|TRBD1|-|15|TRBJ2-7
CASSYTRTGAYEQYF
>TRBV7-3|TRBD2|-|14|TRBJ2-1
CASSLAGGSNEQFF
>TRBV4-2|TRBD2|-|18|TRBJ2-5
CASSPDAGLAGAGETQYF
>TRBV11-2|-|-|15|TRBJ2-5
CASSSGGTPQETQYF
>TRBV24-1|TRBD1|-|16|TRBJ1-2
CATSDRADRAGYGYTF
>TRBV5-5|-|-|12|TRBJ2-3
CASGDRVDTQYF
>TRBV15|-|-|13|TRBJ1-2
CATSTGFFSGYTF
>TRBV30|-|-|12|TRBJ1-1
CAWGRDTPEAFF
>TRBV5-1|TRBD1|few|16|TRBJ2-2
CASSLSGQTNTGELFF
>TRBV12-5|-|-|15|TRBJ2-3
CASGLGGVGRDTQYF
>TRBV7-2|-|-|15|TRBJ2-5
CASSLAPTRGETQYF
>TRBV21-1|-|-|15|TRBJ2-7
CASRSRWRVYYEQYF
>TRBV19|TRBD1|few|15|TRBJ1-6
CASSIDSGQGSPLHF
>TRBV7-9|-|-|12|TRBJ1-1
CASSLNAPEAFF
>TRBV10-3|-|-|14|TRBJ2-3
CAITEGSSTDTQYF
>TRBV24-1|-|-|14|TRBJ2-1
CATSDSLRGNEQFF
>TRBV3-1/TRBV3-2|TRBD1|-|17|TRBJ1-4
CASSPRLRTGFVEKLFF
>TRBV18|TRBD1|-|15|TRBJ2-1
CASSPGTGTRNEQFF
>TRBV6-5|TRBD1|-|14|TRBJ2-7
CASSLQGSLDEQYF
>TRBV6-5|TRBD1|-|16|TRBJ2-7
CASSFFPGTGQYEQYF
>TRBV18|-|-|16|TRBJ2-1
CASSRDRPGPYNEQFF
>TRBV19|TRBD1|-|17|TRBJ1-5
CASSSEGQGLYYQPQHF
>TRBV25-1|-|-|16|TRBJ2-2
CASSEWDIGNTGELFF
>TRBV10-2|-|-|15|TRBJ1-2
CASSESGEALRGYTF
>TRBV9|-|-|13|TRBJ1-5
CASSEEGFQPQHF
>TRBV7-3|-|-|15|TRBJ2-2
CASSLTGTNTGELFF
>TRBV5-1|TRBD2|-|15|TRBJ2-3
CASSFSGGDPDTQYF
>TRBV5-1|TRBD1|once|16|TRBJ2-6
CASSSGQGGGANVLTF
>TRBV25-1|TRBD1|-|15|TRBJ2-7
CASSVTGTGGGGQYF
>TRBV6-1|-|-|16|TRBJ2-7
CASSETGVGGGYEQYF
>TRBV5-1|TRBD2|-|16|TRBJ2-1
CASSRGLAGTYNEQFF
>TRBV6-5|-|once|14|TRBJ1-5
CASTGDGRWQPQHF
>TRBV29-1|-|few|13|TRBJ1-2
CSDINRVGYGYTF
>TRBV28|-|-|13|TRBJ2-7
CASNTQGTYEQYF
>TRBV7-9|-|-|13|TRBJ2-7
CASSPRGTYEQYF
>TRBV29-1|TRBD1|-|14|TRBJ1-2
CSVEFGQGSNGYTF
>TRBV7-3|TRBD1|-|16|TRBJ2-1
CASSFSGTGKGNEQFF
>TRBV4-1|-|-|16|TRBJ1-3
CASSQATGSSGNTIYF
>TRBV2|TRBD1|-|15|TRBJ1-5
CASSEDRGRNQPQHF